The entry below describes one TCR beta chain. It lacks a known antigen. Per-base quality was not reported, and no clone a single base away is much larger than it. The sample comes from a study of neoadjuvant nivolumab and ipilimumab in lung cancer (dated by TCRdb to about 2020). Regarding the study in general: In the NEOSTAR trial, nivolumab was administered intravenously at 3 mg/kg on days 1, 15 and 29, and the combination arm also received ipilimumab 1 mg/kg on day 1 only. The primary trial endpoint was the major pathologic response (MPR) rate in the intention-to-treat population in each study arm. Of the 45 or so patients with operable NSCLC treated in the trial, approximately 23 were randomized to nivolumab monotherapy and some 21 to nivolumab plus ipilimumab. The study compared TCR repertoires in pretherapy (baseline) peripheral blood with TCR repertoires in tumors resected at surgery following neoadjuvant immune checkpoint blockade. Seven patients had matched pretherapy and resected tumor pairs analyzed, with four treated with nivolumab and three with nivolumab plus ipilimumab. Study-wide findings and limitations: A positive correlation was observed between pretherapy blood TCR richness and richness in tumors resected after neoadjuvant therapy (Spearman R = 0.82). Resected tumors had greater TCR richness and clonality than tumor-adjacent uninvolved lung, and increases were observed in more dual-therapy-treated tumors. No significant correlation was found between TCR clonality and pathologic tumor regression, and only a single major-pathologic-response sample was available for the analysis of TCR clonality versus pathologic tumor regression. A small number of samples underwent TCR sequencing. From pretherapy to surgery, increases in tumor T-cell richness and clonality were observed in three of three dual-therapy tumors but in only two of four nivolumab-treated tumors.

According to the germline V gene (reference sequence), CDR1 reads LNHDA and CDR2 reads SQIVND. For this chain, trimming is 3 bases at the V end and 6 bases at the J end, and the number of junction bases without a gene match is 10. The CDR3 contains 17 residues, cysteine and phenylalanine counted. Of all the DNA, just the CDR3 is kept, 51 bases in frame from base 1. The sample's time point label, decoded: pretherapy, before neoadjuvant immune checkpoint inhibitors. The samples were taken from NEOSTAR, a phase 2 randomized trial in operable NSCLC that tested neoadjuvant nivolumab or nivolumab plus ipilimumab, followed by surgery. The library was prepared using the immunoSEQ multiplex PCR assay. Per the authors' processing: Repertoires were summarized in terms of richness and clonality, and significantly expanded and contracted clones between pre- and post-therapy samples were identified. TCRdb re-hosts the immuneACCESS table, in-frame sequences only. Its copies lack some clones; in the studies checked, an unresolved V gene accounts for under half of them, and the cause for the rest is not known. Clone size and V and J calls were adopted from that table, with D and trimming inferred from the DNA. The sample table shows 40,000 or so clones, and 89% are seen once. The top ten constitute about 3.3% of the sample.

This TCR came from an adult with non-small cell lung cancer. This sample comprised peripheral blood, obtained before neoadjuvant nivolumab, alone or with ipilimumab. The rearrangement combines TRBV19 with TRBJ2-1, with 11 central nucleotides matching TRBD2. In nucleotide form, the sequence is TGTGCCAGTAGTATGAATCTTGGCCTAGCGGGAGGCAATGAGCAGTTCTTC. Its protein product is CASSMNLGLAGGNEQFF.